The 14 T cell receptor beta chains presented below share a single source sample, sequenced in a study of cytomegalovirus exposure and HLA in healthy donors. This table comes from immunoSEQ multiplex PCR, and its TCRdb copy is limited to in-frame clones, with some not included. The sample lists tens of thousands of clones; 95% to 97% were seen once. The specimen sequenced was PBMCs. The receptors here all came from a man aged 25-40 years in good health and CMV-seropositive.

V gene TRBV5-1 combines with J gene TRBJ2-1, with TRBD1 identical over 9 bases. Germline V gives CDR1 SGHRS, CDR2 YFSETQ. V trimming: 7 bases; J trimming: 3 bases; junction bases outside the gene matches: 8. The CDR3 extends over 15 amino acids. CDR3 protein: CASSSGTGIYNEQFF. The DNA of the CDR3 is TGCGCCAGCTCCTCCGGGACAGGGATCTACAATGAGCAGTTCTTC.

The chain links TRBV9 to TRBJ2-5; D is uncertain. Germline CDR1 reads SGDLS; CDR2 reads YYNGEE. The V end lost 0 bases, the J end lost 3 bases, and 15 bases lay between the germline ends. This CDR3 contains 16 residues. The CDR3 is CASSVGRQSGEETQYF. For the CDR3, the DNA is TGTGCCAGCAGCGTAGGTAGGCAGAGTGGAGAAGAGACCCAGTACTTC.

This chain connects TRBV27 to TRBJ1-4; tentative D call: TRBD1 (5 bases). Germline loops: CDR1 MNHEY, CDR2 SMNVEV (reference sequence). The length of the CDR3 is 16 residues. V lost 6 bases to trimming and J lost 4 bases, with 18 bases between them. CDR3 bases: TGTGCCAGCAGCAGAAATTGGGGAGGGGTTAATGAAAAACTGTTTTTT. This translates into CASSRNWGGVNEKLFF.

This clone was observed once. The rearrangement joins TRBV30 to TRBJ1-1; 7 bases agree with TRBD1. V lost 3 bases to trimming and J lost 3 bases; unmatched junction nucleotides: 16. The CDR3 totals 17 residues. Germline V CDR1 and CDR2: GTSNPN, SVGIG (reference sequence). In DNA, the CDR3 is TGTGCCTGGAGGTCGGGACAGTTGGCGGGTACGGACACTGAAGCTTTCTTT. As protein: CAWRSGQLAGTDTEAFF. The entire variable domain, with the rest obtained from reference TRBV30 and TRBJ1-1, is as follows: SQTIHQWPATLVQPVGSPLSLECTVEGTSNPNLYWYRQAAGRGLQLLFYSVGIGQISSEVPQNLSASRPQDRQFILSSKKLLLSDSGFYLCAWRSGQLAGTDTEAFFGQGTRLTVV.

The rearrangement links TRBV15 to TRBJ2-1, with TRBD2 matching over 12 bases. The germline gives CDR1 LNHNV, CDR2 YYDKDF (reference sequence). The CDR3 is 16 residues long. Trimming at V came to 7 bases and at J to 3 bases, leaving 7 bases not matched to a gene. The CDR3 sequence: CATTRTSGTLYNEQFF. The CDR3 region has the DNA TGTGCCACCACACGGACTAGCGGGACCCTCTACAATGAGCAGTTCTTC.

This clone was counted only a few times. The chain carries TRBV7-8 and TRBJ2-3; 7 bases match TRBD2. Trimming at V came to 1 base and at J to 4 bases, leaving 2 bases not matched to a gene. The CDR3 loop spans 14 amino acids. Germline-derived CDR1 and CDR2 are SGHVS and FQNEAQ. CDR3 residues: CASSLGGGADTQYF. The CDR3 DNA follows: TGTGCCAGCAGCTTAGGGGGAGGGGCAGATACGCAGTATTTT. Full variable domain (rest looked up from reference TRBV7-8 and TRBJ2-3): GAGVSQSPRYKVAKRGQDVALRCDPISGHVSLFWYQQALGQGPEFLTYFQNEAQLDKSGLPSDRFFAERPEGSVSTLKIQRTQQEDSAVYLCASSLGGGADTQYFGPGTRLTVL.

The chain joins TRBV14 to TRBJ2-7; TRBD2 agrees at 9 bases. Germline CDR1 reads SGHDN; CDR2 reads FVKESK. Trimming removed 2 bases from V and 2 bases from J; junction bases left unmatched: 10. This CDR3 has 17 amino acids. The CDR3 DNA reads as TGTGCCAGCAGCCAAACCACTTGGCGGGAGGGCCCCTACGAGCAGTACTTC. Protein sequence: CASSQTTWREGPYEQYF.

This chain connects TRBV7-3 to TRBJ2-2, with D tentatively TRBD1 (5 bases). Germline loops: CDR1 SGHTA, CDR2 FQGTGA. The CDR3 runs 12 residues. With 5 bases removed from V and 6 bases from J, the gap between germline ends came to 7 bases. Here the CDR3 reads CASSLGAGELFF. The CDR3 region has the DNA TGTGCCAGCAGCCTAGGGGCCGGGGAGCTGTTTTTT.

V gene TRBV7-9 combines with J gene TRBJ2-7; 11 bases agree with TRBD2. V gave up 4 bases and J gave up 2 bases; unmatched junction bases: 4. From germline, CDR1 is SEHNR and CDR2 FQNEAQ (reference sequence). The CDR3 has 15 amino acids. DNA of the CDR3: TGTGCCAGCAGCTCTAGCGGGAGGCAAACCTACGAGCAGTACTTC. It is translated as CASSSSGRQTYEQYF.

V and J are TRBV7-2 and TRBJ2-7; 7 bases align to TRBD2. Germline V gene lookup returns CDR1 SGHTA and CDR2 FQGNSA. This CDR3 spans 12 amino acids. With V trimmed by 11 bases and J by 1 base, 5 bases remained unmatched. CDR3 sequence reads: CAAGRDSYEQYF. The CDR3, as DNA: TGTGCCGCGGGGAGGGATTCCTACGAGCAGTACTTC.

The CDR3 DNA sequence: TGCGCCAGCAGCCATCCCCTCAGACTAGCGGGCGGGACAGATACGCAGTATTTT. Amino acids: CASSHPLRLAGGTDTQYF. The chain uses TRBV4-1 and TRBJ2-3; 10 bases are a match to TRBD2. The CDR3 is 18 amino acids. Germline V gives CDR1 MGHRA, CDR2 YSYEKL. With 3 bases clipped from V and 3 bases from J, the junction kept 12 bases outside the gene matches.

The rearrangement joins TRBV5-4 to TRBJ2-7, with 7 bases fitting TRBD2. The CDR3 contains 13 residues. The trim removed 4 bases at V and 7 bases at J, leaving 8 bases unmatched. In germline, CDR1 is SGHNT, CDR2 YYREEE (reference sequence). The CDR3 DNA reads TGTGCCAGCAGCCTGAGCGGACTAGAAGAGCAGTACTTC. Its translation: CASSLSGLEEQYF.

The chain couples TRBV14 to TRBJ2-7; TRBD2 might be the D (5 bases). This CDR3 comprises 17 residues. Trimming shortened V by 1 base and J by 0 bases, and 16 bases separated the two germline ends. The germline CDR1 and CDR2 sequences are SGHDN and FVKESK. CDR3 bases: TGTGCCAGCAGCCAAGCGATTCGGGGAAGGAGCTCCTACGAGCAGTACTTC. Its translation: CASSQAIRGRSSYEQYF.

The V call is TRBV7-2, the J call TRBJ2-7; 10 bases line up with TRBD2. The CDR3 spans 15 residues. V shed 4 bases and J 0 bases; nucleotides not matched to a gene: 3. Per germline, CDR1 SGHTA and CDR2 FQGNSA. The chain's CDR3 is CASSYGTSDSYEQYF. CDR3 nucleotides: TGTGCCAGCAGCTACGGGACTAGCGACTCCTACGAGCAGTACTTC.